This entry concerns a single TCR beta chain. The CDR3 extends over 16 amino acids. Trimming at V came to 0 bases and at J to 3 bases, leaving 7 bases not matched to a gene. Looked up from germline, CDR1 is MNHEY and CDR2 is SVGAGI. The source of the sample is a study of T cell changes during pregnancy in multiple sclerosis. Only in-frame clones appear in the TCRdb table, and some are missing; sequencing was by immunoSEQ multiplex PCR. This sample yields tens of thousands of clones, of which roughly 90% are seen a single time; roughly 13% belongs to the top ten. This receptor was identified in a female donor with multiple sclerosis, enrolled in a pregnancy study. The sequences come from CD8+ T cells from peripheral blood mononuclear cells, collected in the first trimester of pregnancy. The chain is built from TRBV6-5 and TRBJ1-2, with TRBD1 identical over 7 bases. This CDR3 is CASSYSTQGTDYGYTF. The CDR3, as DNA: TGTGCCAGCAGTTACTCGACACAGGGGACAGACTATGGCTACACCTTC.